The sequence of this TCR beta chain was determined in a study of cytomegalovirus exposure and HLA in healthy donors. In the case of this clone: What it recognizes is unknown.

Germline CDR1 and CDR2: SEHNR and FQNEAQ (reference sequence). The junction had 5 bases not matched to a gene; V was cut back by 5 bases and J by 3 bases. This CDR3 is 14 amino acids long. PCR involved 60 Vbeta and 13 Jbeta primers. The repertoire was sequenced with immunoSEQ multiplex PCR; TCRdb's copy has only in-frame clones and lacks some. The table lists 98,000 or so clones, approximately 80% of them singletons. Study findings and constraints: As immune exposure information, only CMV serostatus was available.

Source material: PBMCs. The clonotype was recovered from a woman under 30 in good health and CMV-seropositive. V is TRBV7-9 and J is TRBJ1-1; 8 bases map to TRBD1. The CDR3 here is CASSPTTGDTEAFF. CDR3 sequence (DNA): TGTGCCAGCAGCCCTACGACAGGGGACACTGAAGCTTTCTTT.